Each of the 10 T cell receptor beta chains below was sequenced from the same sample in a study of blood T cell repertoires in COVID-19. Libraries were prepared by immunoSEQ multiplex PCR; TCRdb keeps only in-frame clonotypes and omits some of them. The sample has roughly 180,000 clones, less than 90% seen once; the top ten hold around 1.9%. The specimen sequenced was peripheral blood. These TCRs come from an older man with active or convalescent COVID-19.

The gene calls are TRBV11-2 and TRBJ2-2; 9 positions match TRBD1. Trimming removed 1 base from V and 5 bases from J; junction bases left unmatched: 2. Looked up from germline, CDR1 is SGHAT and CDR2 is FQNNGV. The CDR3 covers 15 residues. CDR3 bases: TGTGCCAGCAGCTTAGGAGGGACAGGGACCGGGGAGCTGTTTTTT. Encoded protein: CASSLGGTGTGELFF.

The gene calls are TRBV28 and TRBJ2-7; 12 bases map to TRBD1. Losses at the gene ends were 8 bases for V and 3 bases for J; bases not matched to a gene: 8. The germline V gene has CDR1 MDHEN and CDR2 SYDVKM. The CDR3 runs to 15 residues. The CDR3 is CASRAGTGGIYEQYF. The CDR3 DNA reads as TGTGCCAGCCGAGCCGGGACAGGGGGCATCTACGAGCAGTACTTC. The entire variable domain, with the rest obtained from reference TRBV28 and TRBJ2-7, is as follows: DVKVTQSSRYLVKRTGEKVFLECVQDMDHENMFWYRQDPGLGLRLIYFSYDVKMKEKGDIPEGYSVSREKKERFSLILESASTNQTSMYLCASRAGTGGIYEQYFGPGTRLTVT.

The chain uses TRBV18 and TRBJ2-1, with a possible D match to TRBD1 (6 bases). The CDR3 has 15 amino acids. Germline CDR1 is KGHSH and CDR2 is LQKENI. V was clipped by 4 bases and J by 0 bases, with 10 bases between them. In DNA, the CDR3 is TGTGCCAGCTCACTACAGGGTATCTCCTACAATGAGCAGTTCTTC. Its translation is CASSLQGISYNEQFF.

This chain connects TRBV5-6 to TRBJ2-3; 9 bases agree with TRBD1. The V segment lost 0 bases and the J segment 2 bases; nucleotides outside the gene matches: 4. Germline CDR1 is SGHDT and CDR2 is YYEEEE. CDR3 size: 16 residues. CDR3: CASSLVRDRATDTQYF. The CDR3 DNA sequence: TGTGCCAGCAGCTTGGTAAGGGACAGGGCCACAGATACGCAGTATTTT.

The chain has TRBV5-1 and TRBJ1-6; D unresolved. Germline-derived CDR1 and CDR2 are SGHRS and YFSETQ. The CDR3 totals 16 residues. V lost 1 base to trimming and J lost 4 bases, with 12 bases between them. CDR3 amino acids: CASSLTGGLYNSPLHF. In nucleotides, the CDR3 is TGCGCCAGCAGCTTGACTGGAGGGCTTTATAATTCACCCCTCCACTTT.

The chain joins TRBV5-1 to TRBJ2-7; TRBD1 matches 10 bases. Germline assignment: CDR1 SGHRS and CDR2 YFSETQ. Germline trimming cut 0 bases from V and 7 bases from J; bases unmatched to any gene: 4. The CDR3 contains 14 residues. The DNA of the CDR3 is TGCGCCAGCAGCTTGGGGACAGGGGGAGGGGAGCAGTACTTC. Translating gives CASSLGTGGGEQYF.

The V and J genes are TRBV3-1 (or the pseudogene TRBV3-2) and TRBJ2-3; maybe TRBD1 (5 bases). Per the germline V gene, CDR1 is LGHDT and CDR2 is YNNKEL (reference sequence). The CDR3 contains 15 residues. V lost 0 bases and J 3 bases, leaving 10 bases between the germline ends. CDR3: CASSQDIKGTDTQYF. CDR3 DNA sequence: TGTGCCAGCAGCCAAGATATCAAGGGGACAGATACGCAGTATTTT.

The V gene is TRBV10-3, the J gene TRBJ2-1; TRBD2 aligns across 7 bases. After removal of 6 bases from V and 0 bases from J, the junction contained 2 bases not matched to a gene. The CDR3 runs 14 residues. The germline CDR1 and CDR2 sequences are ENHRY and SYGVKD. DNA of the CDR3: TGTGCCATCAGCGGGGGGAGCTCCTACAATGAGCAGTTCTTC. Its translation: CAISGGSSYNEQFF.

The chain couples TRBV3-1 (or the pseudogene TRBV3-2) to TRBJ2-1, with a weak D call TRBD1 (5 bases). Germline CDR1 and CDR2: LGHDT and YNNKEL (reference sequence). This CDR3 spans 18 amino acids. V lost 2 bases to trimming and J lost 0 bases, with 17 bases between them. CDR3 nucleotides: TGTGCCAGCAGCCAATCCGGCTTGGGCAGGGCCTCCTACAATGAGCAGTTCTTC. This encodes CASSQSGLGRASYNEQFF.

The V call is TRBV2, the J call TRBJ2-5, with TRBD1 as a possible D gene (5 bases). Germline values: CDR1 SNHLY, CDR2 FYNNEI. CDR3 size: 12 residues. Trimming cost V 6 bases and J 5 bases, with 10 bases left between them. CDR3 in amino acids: CASRADSETQYF. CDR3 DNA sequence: TGTGCCAGCAGGGCTGACAGCGAGACCCAGTACTTC.